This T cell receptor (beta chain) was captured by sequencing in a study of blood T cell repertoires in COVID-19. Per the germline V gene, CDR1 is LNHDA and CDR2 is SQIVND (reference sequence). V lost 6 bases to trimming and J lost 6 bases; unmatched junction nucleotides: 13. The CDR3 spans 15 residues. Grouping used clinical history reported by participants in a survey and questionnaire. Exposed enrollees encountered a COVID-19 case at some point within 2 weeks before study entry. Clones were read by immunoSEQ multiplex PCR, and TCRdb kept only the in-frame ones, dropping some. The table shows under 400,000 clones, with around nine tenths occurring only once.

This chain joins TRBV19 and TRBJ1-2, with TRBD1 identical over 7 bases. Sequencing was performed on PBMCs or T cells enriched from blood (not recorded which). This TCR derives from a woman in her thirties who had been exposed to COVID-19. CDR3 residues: CASSSEDRNRHGYTF. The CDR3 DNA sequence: TGTGCCAGTAGCTCCGAGGACAGGAATCGCCATGGCTACACCTTC.